These T cell receptor beta chains were read from a single sample in a study of Graves' ophthalmopathy and Graves' hyperthyroidism. TCRdb reanalysed the multiplex PCR reads using MiXCR and keeps one entry per CDR3 protein. Here the sample spans about 740,000 distinct CDR3 sequences, around 40% being singletons. The sequenced material came from peripheral blood. The receptors originated from an adult man with Graves' ophthalmopathy. CDR3s include the opening cysteine and the closing phenylalanine or tryptophan. Each record gives: D gene, J gene, V gene, clone size, CDR3 DNA, CDR3 protein. The D gene is left open where the match is weak. The size of a clone is reported for some rows only, either as once, few or many, or as a class for expanded clones.

TRBD1 TRBJ2-6 TRBV7-2 few TGTGCCAGCAGCCCAGACAGGGGGCGCATGGTTGGGGCCAACGTCCTGACTTTC CASSPDRGRMVGANVLTF
NA TRBJ1-1 TRBV20-1 NA TGCAGTGCTCCAAAAAAGAGATACACTGAAGCTTTCTTT CSAPKKRYTEAFF
NA TRBJ2-2 TRBV7-9 NA TGTGCCAGCAGCTTAGGTGTGGGGGACACCGGGGAGCTGTTTTTT CASSLGVGDTGELFF
TRBD1 TRBJ1-2 TRBV7-9 few TGTGCCAGCAGCATATGGGACAGGCTTAACTATGGCTACACCTTC CASSIWDRLNYGYTF
TRBD1 TRBJ1-2 TRBV12-3/TRBV12-4 few TGTGCCAGCAGTTCCTCGGGACAGATTTATGGCTACACCTTC CASSSSGQIYGYTF
NA TRBJ2-7 TRBV20-1 few TGCAGTGCTAGAGATGTAGGGGCTTACTACGAGCAGTACTTC CSARDVGAYYEQYF
TRBD2 TRBJ2-5 TRBV20-1 many TGCAGTGCTGGATTTAGCGGGAGAGAGACCCAGTACTTC CSAGFSGRETQYF
NA TRBJ1-2 TRBV25-1 many TGTGCCAGCAGTGAATTTTTAGTTGCTGGCTACACCTTC CASSEFLVAGYTF
TRBD1 TRBJ1-5 TRBV5-1 NA TGCGCCAGCAGCCTTGGGACAGAAGGACAGCCCCAGCATTTT CASSLGTEGQPQHF
NA TRBJ1-5 TRBV20-1 many TGCAGTGCCCGTAGGGGTAGCAATCAGCCCCAGCATTTT CSARRGSNQPQHF
NA TRBJ2-2 TRBV25-1 few TGTGCCAGCAGTTACCTCGCGACGAACACCGGGGAGCTGTTTTTT CASSYLATNTGELFF
NA TRBJ2-7 TRBV11-2 few TGTGCCAGCAGCCCCCCTCCGGGACATCCGATCTCCTACGAGCAGTACTTC CASSPPPGHPISYEQYF
NA TRBJ2-7 TRBV2 few TGTGCCAGCAGTTACTCGGGGTCAAAAGAGCAGTACTTC CASSYSGSKEQYF
NA TRBJ1-1 TRBV13 NA TGTGCCAGCAGCCTAAGAGGGGGACGGTCGAACACTGAAGCTTTCTTT CASSLRGGRSNTEAFF
TRBD2 TRBJ2-5 TRBV15 many TGTGCCACCAGTAACTACGGACTAGCGGAAGAGACCCAGTACTTC CATSNYGLAEETQYF
NA TRBJ1-2 TRBV12-3/TRBV12-4 once TGCGCCAGCAGCCAAGAAGGCCAGGGGATCTATGGCTACACCTTC CASSQEGQGIYGYTF
NA TRBJ2-7 TRBV6-2/TRBV6-3 NA TGTGCCAGCAGGGAGTCTCAGCCCTACGAGCAGTACTTC CASRESQPYEQYF
TRBD2 TRBJ2-7 TRBV7-8 NA TGTGCCAGCAGCTTTAGCGGGAGTATGAACGAGCAGTACTTC CASSFSGSMNEQYF
TRBD1 TRBJ2-7 TRBV24-1 NA TGTGCCACCAGTGACCCAGGGACAGGGCCATCCTACGAGCAGTACTTC CATSDPGTGPSYEQYF
NA TRBJ1-2 TRBV25-1 NA TGTGCCAGCAGTGACACCTACGAGAACGGCTACACCTTC CASSDTYENGYTF
NA TRBJ1-6 TRBV20-1 NA TGCAGTGCTAGAGTATGGCAGGGTAATTCACCCCTCCACTTT CSARVWQGNSPLHF
NA TRBJ2-2 TRBV29-1 NA TGCAGCGCCAGGCAGTCCCCCACCGGGGAGCTGTTTTTT CSARQSPTGELFF
NA TRBJ1-6 TRBV7-8 many TGTGCCAGCAGGATCGGAGGATCACCCCTCCACTTT CASRIGGSPLHF
TRBD1 TRBJ1-6 TRBV12-3/TRBV12-4 NA TGTGCCAGCAGGCCACAGGGGGACAATTCACCCCTCCACTTT CASRPQGDNSPLHF
TRBD1 TRBJ1-2 TRBV10-3 many TGTGCCATCAGTCCCCTTCTTCCCGGGACAGGGGCATCTGGCTACACCTTC CAISPLLPGTGASGYTF
TRBD1 TRBJ2-7 TRBV7-6 many TGTGCCACTCAACCGGGACAGGGGTTAACCTACGAGCAGTACTTC CATQPGQGLTYEQYF
TRBD1 TRBJ1-2 TRBV15 many TGTGCCACCAGCAGAGATGGGACAGCCTATGGCTACACCTTC CATSRDGTAYGYTF
TRBD1 TRBJ2-5 TRBV29-1 NA TGCAGCGTTGAAGGTGTCAGGGGGCGGGAGACCCAGTACTTC CSVEGVRGRETQYF
TRBD1 TRBJ2-2 TRBV11-2 few TGTGCCAGCAGTTTCCCTTCCCACAGGGGAAACACCGGGGAGCTGTTTTTT CASSFPSHRGNTGELFF
NA TRBJ1-5 TRBV9 NA TGCGCCAGCAGCCAAGCTTCGACTCAGCCCCAGCATTTT CASSQASTQPQHF
NA TRBJ1-6 TRBV2 many TGTGCCAGCAGTGACGATAAGAGTTCACCCCTCCACTTT CASSDDKSSPLHF